This TCR beta chain was sequenced during a study of blood T cell repertoires in COVID-19. Germline V gene sequence: CDR1 LNHDA, CDR2 SQIVND (reference sequence). CDR3 length equals 16 residues. Germline trimming cut 6 bases from V and 0 bases from J; bases unmatched to any gene: 8. The authors' processing: Amplifying reference gene primers gave estimates of nucleated cell counts. Sequencing was performed with immunoSEQ multiplex PCR; in TCRdb, only in-frame clones are kept and a portion is missing. The V and J calls and clone size are taken from that table; D and trimming were inferred from the DNA. The profile shows roughly 140,000 clones, around 86% of them singletons.

Specimen: peripheral blood. The V call is TRBV19, the J call TRBJ1-5; 7 positions agree with TRBD1. This clonotype originated in a man between 70 and 80 years old with acute or convalescent COVID-19. In DNA, the CDR3 is TGTGCCAGTAGGTCCCGGGACAGCCTTAGCAATCAGCCCCAGCATTTT. Protein: CASRSRDSLSNQPQHF.